This T cell receptor (beta chain) was identified during a study of T cells in Graves' hyperthyroidism and ophthalmopathy. Amplified TCR beta CDR3 regions came from RNA transcripts. In the first-round RT-PCR of the TCR CDR3, the HTBI primer set was used. Via MiXCR, TCRdb re-called the multiplex PCR reads, giving one row per CDR3 protein. The table has more than 550,000 distinct CDR3 sequences, roughly a sixth seen once. The sample holds many counts of this clonotype. There are 14 residues in the CDR3. Germline CDR1 is LGHDT and CDR2 is YNNKEL (reference sequence). Between the trimmed V and J ends, which lost 0 bases and 4 bases, there was a span of 7 bases.

The material sequenced was blood. This clonotype originated in a woman between 50 and 59 years old with Graves' hyperthyroidism that later progressed to Graves' ophthalmopathy. J is TRBJ2-1 and V is TRBV3-1; no clear D. CDR3 amino acids: CASSQEWGYNEQFF. CDR3 nucleotide sequence: TGTGCCAGCAGCCAAGAATGGGGATACAATGAGCAGTTCTTC.